The TCR beta chain under discussion was sequenced for a study of shared clonotypes between healthy human individuals. CDR3 length: 16 amino acids. V gave up 0 bases and J gave up 1 base, with 9 bases separating them. Germline CDR1 reads LGHNA; CDR2 reads YSLEER. Produced via immunoSEQ multiplex PCR; TCRdb's table is partial and in-frame only. The sample yields approximately 470,000 clones, roughly 80% seen once. A remark on this clone: A read error is the likely source, as a far larger clone sits one nucleotide away.

The donor cohort consisted entirely of Caucasian adults residing in Nashville, Tennessee. This receptor was taken from a woman aged 40 to 49 in good health. Some clones in this sample may be carry-over from other donors' samples. Sequenced input: PBMCs. The rearrangement uses TRBV4-3 and TRBJ2-2; weak D call: TRBD2 (5 bases). The CDR3 DNA reads TGCGCCAGCAGCCAAGATGGAGGAGGGAACACCGGGGAGCTGTTTTTT. As protein: CASSQDGGGNTGELFF.